These 7 T cell receptor beta chains came from one sample sequenced in a study of OX40 agonist ivuxolimab in advanced cancers. Sequencing was performed with immunoSEQ multiplex PCR; in TCRdb, only in-frame clones are kept and a portion is missing. The repertoire has around 140,000 clones, under 95% of them found once; the top ten carry over 0.8%. Material: CD4+ or CD8+ T cells sorted from blood, obtained in a trial of the OX40 agonist ivuxolimab. These receptors were obtained from an adult with an advanced solid tumor such as melanoma, head and neck, liver or kidney cancer.

The chain recombines TRBV2 with TRBJ1-2; 10 bases match TRBD1. V was pared by 2 bases and J by 3 bases, with 6 bases of the junction left unmatched. Per the germline V gene, CDR1 is SNHLY and CDR2 is FYNNEI. This CDR3 has 16 residues. CDR3 protein: CASSEHGGTGDYGYTF. DNA for the CDR3: TGTGCCAGCAGTGAACACGGTGGGACAGGGGACTATGGCTACACCTTC.

This chain connects TRBV4-1 to TRBJ2-7; the D call may be TRBD1 or TRBD2 (5 bases each). This CDR3 region has 15 residues. Trimming stripped 4 bases from V and 5 bases from J, with 18 bases between. Germline lookup yields CDR1 MGHRA and CDR2 YSYEKL. This CDR3 reads CASSPPDAGRDEQYF. CDR3 DNA sequence: TGCGCCAGCAGCCCCCCGGACGCAGGGAGAGACGAGCAGTACTTC.

This clone was observed a few times. V gene TRBV7-2 combines with J gene TRBJ1-2, with D uncertain. Deletions cut 3 bases from V and 5 bases from J, with 10 bases between. This CDR3 is 13 amino acids long. Germline V CDR1 and CDR2: SGHTA, FQGNSA. CDR3: CASSFHSAYGYTF. CDR3 nucleotides: TGTGCCAGCAGCTTCCACTCCGCTTATGGCTACACCTTC. Looking up the rest from reference TRBV7-2 and TRBJ1-2 gives the full variable domain: GAGVSQSPSNKVTEKGKDVELRCDPISGHTALYWYRQSLGQGLEFLIYFQGNSAPDKSGLPSDRFSAERTGGSVSTLTIQRTQQEDSAVYLCASSFHSAYGYTFGSGTRLTVV.

The chain carries TRBV11-3 and TRBJ2-1; the D call may be TRBD1 or TRBD2 (5 bases each). Trimming left V 0 bases short and J 10 bases short, with 13 bases between. This CDR3 has 14 residues. Germline loops: CDR1 SGHNT, CDR2 YENEEA. This CDR3 reads CASSLEGATGEQFF. The CDR3 region has the DNA TGTGCCAGCAGCTTAGAAGGGGCGACGGGAGAGCAGTTCTTC.

The chain links TRBV7-2 to TRBJ2-2; no definite D call. Looked up from germline, CDR1 is SGHTA and CDR2 is FQGNSA. The CDR3 has 15 residues. Trimming removed 3 bases from V and 0 bases from J, with 8 bases in between. This chain's CDR3 is CASSFINSNTGELFF. Written as DNA, the CDR3 is TGTGCCAGCAGCTTTATTAATTCGAACACCGGGGAGCTGTTTTTT.

The V and J genes are TRBV6-4 and TRBJ1-2; 9 nucleotides agree with TRBD1. Looked up from germline, CDR1 is MRHNA and CDR2 is SNTAGT. V lost 5 bases, J lost 2 bases, and 12 bases stayed unmatched. This CDR3 spans 17 amino acids. CDR3 bases: TGTGCCAGCAGTCCGACAGGGGGATTCGGGAAGAACTATGGCTACACCTTC. Translated, it gives CASSPTGGFGKNYGYTF.

Comments on this clone: The junction differs from germline at one of its ends, possibly a read error. The J gene is TRBJ1-6, the V gene TRBV5-1; 7 bases line up with TRBD1. The length of the CDR3 is 14 residues. The germline V gene encodes CDR1 SGHRS and CDR2 YFSETQ. This CDR3 reads CASSRRQGRSPLHF. The CDR3 nucleotides read TGTGCCAGCAGCCGCCGACAGGGTAGATCACCCCTCCACTTT.